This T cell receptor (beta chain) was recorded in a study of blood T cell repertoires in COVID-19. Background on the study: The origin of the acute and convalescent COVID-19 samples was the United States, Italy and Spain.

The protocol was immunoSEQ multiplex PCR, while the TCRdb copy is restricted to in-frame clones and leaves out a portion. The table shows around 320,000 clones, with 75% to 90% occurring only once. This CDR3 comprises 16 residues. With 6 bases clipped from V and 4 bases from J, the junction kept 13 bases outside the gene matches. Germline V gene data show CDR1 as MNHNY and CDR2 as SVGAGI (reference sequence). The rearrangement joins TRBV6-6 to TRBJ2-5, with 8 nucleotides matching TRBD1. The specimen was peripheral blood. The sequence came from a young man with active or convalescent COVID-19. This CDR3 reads CASSRPQGAVGETQYF. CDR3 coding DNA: TGTGCCAGCAGCCGACCCCAGGGGGCGGTGGGAGAGACCCAGTACTTC.